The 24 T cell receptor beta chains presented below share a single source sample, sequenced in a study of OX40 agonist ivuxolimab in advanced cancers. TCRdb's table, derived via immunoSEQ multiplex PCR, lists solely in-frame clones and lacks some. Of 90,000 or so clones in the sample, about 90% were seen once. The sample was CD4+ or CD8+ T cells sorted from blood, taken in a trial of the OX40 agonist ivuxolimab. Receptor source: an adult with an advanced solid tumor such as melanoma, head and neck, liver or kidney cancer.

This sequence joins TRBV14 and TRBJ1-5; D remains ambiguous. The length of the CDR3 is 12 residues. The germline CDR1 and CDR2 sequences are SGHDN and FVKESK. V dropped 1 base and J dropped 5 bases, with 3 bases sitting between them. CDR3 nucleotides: TGTGCCAGCAGCCAAGGCTATCAGCCCCAGCATTTT. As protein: CASSQGYQPQHF.

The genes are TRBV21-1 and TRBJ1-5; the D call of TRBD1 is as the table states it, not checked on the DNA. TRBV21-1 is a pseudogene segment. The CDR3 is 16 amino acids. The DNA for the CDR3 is TGTGCCAGCAGCATTCGGACAGCCTTTAGCAATCAGCCCCAGCATTTT. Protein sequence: CASSIRTAFSNQPQHF.

The CDR3 bases are TGTGCCAGCAGCCAAATCTCGGGAGTTCCCTCAGATACGCAGTATTTT. Residues: CASSQISGVPSDTQYF. This rearrangement joins TRBV14 to TRBJ2-3; perhaps TRBD2 as D (6 bases). CDR3 size: 16 residues. Germline CDR1 is SGHDN and CDR2 is FVKESK. V shed 2 bases and J shed 4 bases, with 16 bases lying between them.

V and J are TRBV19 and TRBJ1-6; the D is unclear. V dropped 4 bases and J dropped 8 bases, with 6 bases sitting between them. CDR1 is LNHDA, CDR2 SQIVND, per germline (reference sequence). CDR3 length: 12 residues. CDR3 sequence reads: CASSTGDSPLHF. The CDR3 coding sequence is TGTGCCAGTAGTACCGGGGATTCACCCCTCCACTTT.

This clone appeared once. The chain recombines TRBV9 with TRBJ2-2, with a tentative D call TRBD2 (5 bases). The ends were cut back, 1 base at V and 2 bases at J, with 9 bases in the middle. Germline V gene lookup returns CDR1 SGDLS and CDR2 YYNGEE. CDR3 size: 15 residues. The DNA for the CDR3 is TGTGCCAGCAGCGTACCCGGGGTTAACACCGGGGAGCTGTTTTTT. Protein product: CASSVPGVNTGELFF.

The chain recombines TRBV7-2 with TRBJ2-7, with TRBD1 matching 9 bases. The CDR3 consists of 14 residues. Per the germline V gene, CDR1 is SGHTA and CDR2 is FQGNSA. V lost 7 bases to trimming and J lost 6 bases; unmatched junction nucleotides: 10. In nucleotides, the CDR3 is TGTGCCAGCAACCCCTGGACAGGGGACGGCGAGCAGTACTTC. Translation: CASNPWTGDGEQYF.

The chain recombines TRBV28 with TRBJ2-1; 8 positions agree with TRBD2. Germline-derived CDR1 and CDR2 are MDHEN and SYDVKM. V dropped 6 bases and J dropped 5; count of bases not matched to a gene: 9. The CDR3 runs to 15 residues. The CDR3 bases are TGTGCCAGCAGAGAGCCGGGACTAGGGAACAATGAGCAGTTCTTC. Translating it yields CASREPGLGNNEQFF.

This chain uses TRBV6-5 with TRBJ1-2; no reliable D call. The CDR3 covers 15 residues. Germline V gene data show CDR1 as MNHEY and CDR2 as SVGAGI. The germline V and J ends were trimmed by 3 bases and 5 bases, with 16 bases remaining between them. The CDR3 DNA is TGTGCCAGCAGTTATCTAGTCGGAGAGGCTTATGGCTACACCTTC. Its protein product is CASSYLVGEAYGYTF.

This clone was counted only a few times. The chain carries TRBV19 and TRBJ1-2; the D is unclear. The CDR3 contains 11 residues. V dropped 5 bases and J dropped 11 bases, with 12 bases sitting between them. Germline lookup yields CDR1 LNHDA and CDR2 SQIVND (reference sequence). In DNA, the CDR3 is TGTGCCAGTAGTTTGGGCCTTGAATACACCTTC. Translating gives CASSLGLEYTF.

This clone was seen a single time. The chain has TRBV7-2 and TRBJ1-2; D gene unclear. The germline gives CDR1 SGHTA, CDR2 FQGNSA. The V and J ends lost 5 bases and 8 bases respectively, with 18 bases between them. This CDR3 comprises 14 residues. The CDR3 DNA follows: TGTGCCAGCAGCCTCGGCAGAGGAGGCATCGGCTACACCTTC. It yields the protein CASSLGRGGIGYTF.

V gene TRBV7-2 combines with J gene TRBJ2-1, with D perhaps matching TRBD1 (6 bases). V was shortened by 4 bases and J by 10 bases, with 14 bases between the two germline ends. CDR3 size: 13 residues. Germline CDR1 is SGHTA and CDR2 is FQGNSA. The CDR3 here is CASSWQQGVEQFF. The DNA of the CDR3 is TGTGCCAGCAGCTGGCAACAGGGTGTAGAGCAGTTCTTC. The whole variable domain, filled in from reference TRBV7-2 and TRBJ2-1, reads GAGVSQSPSNKVTEKGKDVELRCDPISGHTALYWYRQSLGQGLEFLIYFQGNSAPDKSGLPSDRFSAERTGGSVSTLTIQRTQQEDSAVYLCASSWQQGVEQFFGPGTRLTVL.

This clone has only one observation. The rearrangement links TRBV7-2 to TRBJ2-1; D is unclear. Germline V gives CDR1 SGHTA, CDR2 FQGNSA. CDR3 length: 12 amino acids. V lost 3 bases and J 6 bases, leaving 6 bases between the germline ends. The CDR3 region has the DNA TGTGCCAGCAGCTTTTATCGCAATGAGCAGTTCTTC. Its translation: CASSFYRNEQFF. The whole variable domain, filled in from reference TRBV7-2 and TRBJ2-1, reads GAGVSQSPSNKVTEKGKDVELRCDPISGHTALYWYRQSLGQGLEFLIYFQGNSAPDKSGLPSDRFSAERTGGSVSTLTIQRTQQEDSAVYLCASSFYRNEQFFGPGTRLTVL.

The CDR3 nucleotides are TGTGCCAGCTCACCAAACGCGCTGATGGAGACCCAGTACTTC. This translates into CASSPNALMETQYF. V and J are TRBV18 and TRBJ2-5; D is ambiguous. This CDR3 comprises 14 residues. V was cut by 2 bases and J by 5 bases, with 12 bases left in between. In germline, CDR1 is KGHSH, CDR2 LQKENI.

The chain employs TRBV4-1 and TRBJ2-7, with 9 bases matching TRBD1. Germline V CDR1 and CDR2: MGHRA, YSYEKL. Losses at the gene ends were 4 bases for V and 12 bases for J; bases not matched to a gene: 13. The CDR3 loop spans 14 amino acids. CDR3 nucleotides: TGCGCCAGCAGCCCCCGGACGGGACAGGGTGGTTGGTACGTC. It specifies CASSPRTGQGGWYV.

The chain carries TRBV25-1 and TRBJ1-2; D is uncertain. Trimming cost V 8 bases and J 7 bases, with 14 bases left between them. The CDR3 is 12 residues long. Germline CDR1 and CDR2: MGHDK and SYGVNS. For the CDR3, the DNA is TGTGCCAGCTCTTATGGTGCGGGTGGCTACACCTTC. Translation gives CASSYGAGGYTF.

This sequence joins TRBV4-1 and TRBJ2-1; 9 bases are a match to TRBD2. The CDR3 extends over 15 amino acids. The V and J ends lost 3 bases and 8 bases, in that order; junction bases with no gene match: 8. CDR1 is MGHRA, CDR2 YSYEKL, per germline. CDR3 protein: CASSHRAGGFDEQFF. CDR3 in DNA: TGCGCCAGCAGCCACCGGGCGGGGGGGTTCGATGAGCAGTTCTTC.

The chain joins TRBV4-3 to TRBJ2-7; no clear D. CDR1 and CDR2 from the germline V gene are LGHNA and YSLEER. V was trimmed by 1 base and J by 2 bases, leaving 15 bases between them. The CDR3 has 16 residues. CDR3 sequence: CASSQGLRLGTYEQYF. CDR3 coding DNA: TGCGCCAGCAGCCAAGGATTAAGGCTCGGTACCTACGAGCAGTACTTC.

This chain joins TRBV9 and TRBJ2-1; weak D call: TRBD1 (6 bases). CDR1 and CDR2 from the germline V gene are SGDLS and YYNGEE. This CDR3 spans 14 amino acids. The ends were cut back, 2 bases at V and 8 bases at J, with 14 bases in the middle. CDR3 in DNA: TGTGCCAGCAGCGTCAGGGGTCTAGCCCATGAGCAGTTCTTC. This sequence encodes CASSVRGLAHEQFF.

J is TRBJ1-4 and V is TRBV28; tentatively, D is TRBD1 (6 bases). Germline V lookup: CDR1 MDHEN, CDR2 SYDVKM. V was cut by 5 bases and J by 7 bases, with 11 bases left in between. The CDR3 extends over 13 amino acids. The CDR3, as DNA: TGTGCCAGCAGTATACAGGGTAGTGAAAAACTGTTTTTT. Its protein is CASSIQGSEKLFF.

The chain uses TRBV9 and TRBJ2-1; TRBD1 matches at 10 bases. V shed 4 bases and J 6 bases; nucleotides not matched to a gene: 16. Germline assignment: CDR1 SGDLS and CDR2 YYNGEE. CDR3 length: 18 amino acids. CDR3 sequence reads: CASSPGARTGGKPNEQFF. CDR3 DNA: TGTGCCAGCAGCCCCGGTGCCCGGACAGGGGGAAAGCCCAATGAGCAGTTCTTC.

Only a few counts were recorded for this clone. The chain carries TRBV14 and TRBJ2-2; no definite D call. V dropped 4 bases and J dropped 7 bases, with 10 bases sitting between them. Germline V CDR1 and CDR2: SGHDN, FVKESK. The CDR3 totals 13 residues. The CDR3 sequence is CASSPTYYGELFF. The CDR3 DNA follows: TGTGCCAGCAGCCCGACATACTACGGGGAGCTGTTTTTT. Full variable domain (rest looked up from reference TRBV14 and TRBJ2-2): EAGVTQFPSHSVIEKGQTVTLRCDPISGHDNLYWYRRVMGKEIKFLLHFVKESKQDESGMPNNRFLAERTGGTYSTLKVQPAELEDSGVYFCASSPTYYGELFFGEGSRLTVL.

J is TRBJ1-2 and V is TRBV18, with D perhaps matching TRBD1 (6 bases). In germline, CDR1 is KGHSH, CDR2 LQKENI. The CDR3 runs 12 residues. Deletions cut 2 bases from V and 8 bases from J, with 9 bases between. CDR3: CASSPAGDGYTF. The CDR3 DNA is TGTGCCAGCTCACCAGCAGGGGACGGCTACACCTTC.

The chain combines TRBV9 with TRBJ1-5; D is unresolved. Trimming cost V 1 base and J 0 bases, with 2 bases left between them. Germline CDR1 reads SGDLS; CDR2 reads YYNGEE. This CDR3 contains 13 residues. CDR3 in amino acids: CASSVNSNQPQHF. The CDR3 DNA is TGTGCCAGCAGCGTAAATAGCAATCAGCCCCAGCATTTT.

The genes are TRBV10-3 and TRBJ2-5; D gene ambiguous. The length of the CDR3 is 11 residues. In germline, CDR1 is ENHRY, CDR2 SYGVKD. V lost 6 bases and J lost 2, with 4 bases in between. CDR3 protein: CAIREQETQYF. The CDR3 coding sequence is TGTGCCATCAGAGAACAAGAGACCCAGTACTTC.